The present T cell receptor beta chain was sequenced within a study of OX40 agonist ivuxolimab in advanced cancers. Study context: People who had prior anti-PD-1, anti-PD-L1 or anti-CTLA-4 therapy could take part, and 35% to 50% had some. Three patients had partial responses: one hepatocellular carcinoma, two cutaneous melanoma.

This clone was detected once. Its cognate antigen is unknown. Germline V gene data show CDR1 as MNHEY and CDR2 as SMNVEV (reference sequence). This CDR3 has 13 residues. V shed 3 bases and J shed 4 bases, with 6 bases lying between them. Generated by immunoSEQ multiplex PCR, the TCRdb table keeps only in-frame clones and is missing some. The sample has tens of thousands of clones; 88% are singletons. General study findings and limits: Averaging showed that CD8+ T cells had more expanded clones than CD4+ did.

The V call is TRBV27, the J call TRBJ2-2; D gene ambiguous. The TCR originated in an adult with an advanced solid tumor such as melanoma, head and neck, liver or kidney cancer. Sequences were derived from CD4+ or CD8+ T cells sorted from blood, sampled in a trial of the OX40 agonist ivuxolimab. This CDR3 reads CASSFWGTGELFF. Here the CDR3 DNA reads TGTGCCAGCAGTTTTTGGGGCACCGGGGAGCTGTTTTTT.